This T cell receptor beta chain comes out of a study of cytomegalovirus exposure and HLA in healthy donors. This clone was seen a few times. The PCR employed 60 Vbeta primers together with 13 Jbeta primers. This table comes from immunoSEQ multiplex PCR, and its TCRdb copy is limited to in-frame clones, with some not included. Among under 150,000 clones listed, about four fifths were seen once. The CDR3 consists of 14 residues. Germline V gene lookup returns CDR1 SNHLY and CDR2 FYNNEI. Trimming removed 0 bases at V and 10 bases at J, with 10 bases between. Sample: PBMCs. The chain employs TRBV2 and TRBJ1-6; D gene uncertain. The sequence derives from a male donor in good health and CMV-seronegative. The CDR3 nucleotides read TGTGCCAGCAGTGAAGCGCTTCGGGAATCACCCCTCCACTTT. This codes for CASSEALRESPLHF.